Sequencing of this T cell receptor beta chain was carried out in a study of blood T cells in healthy people across ages. This clonotype showed up just once. The CDR3 is 15 residues long. Germline V lookup: CDR1 MNHNS, CDR2 SASEGT. Trimming removed 3 bases at V and 0 bases at J, with 9 bases between. Then a second PCR, running roughly 6 to 11 cycles, was carried out with a sample-barcoded 5' primer and a J-beta primer mix. TCRdb analysed the 5' RACE reads with MiXCR anew, one entry per CDR3 protein. The data hold 600,000 to 800,000 distinct CDR3 sequences, with roughly 20% observed a single time. This sequence originates from a man in his 70s in good health. Sequenced: blood. This chain connects TRBV6-1 to TRBJ2-4, with a tentative D call TRBD1 (6 bases). The CDR3 spells CASSDWDTAKNIQYF. CDR3 bases: TGTGCCAGCAGTGACTGGGACACAGCCAAAAACATTCAGTACTTC.